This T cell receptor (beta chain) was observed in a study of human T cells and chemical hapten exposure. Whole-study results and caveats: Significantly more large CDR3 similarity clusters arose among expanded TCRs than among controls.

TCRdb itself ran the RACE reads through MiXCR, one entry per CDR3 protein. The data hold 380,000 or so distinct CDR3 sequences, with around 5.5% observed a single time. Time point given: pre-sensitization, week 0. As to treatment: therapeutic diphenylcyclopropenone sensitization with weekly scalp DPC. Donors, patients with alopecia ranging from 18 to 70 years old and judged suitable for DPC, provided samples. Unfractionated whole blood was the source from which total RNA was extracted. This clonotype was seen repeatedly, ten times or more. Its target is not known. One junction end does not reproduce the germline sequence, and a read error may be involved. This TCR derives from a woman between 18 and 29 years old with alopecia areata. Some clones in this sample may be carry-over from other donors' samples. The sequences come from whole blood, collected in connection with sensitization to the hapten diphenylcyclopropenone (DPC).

CDR3 in DNA: TGTGCCATCAGGGAGTCTCTGGTAGGGATTCAGTACTTC. It is translated as CAIRESLVGIQYF. This chain links TRBV10-3 with TRBJ2-4; D gene ambiguous. There are 13 residues in the CDR3. CDR1 is ENHRY, CDR2 SYGVKD, per germline.